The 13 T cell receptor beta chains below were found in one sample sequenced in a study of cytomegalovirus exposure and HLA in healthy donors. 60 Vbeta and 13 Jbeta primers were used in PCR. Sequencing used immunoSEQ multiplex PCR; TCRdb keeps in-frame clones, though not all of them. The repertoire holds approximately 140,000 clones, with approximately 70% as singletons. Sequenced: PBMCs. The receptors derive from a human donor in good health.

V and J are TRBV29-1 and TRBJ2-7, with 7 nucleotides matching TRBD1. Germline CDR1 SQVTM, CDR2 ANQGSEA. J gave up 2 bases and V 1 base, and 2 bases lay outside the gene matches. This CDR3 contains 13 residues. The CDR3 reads CSVEVDRPYEQYF. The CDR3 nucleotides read TGCAGCGTTGAAGTGGACAGGCCCTACGAGCAGTACTTC.

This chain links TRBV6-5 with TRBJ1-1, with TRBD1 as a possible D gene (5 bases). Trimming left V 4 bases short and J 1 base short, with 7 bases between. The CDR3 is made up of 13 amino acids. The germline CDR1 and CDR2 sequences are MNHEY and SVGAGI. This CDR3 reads CASSSDKNTEAFF. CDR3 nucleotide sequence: TGTGCCAGCAGTTCGGACAAGAACACTGAAGCTTTCTTT.

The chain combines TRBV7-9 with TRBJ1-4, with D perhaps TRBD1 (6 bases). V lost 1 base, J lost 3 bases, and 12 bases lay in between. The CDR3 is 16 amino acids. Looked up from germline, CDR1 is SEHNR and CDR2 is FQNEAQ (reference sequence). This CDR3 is CASSLVGGAPNEKLFF. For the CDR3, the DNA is TGTGCCAGCAGCTTAGTTGGGGGGGCGCCTAATGAAAAACTGTTTTTT.

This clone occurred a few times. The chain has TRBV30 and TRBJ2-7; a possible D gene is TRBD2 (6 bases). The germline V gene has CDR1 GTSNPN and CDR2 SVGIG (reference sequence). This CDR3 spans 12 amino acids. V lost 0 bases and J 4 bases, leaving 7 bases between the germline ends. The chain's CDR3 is CAWSVGGYEQYF. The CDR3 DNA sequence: TGTGCCTGGAGTGTCGGGGGATACGAGCAGTACTTC.

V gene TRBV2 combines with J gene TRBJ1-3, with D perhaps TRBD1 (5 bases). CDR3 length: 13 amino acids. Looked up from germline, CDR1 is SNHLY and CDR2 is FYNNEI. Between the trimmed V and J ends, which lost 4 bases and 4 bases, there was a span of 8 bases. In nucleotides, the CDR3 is TGTGCCAGCAGTGTAGGACACGGAAACACCATATATTTT. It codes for CASSVGHGNTIYF.

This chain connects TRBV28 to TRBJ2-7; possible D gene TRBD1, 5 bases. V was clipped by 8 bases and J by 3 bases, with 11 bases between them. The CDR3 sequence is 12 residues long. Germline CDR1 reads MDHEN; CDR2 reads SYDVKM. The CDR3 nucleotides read TGTGCCAGCCGCGGACAAGGCTACGAGCAGTACTTC. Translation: CASRGQGYEQYF.

DNA for the CDR3: TGTGCCAGCTCACCACCAGACAGGGCCCCGGATACGCAGTATTTT. It is translated as CASSPPDRAPDTQYF. The chain couples TRBV18 to TRBJ2-3; 7 nucleotides line up with TRBD1. Germline-derived CDR1 and CDR2 are KGHSH and LQKENI. V dropped 0 bases and J dropped 6; count of bases not matched to a gene: 6. The CDR3 covers 15 residues.

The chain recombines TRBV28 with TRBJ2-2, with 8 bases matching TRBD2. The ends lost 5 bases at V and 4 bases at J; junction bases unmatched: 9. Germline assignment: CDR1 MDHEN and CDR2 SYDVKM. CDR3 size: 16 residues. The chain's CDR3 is CASSPRGGRGTGELFF. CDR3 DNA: TGTGCCAGCAGTCCCCGGGGGGGCCGAGGCACCGGGGAGCTGTTTTTT.

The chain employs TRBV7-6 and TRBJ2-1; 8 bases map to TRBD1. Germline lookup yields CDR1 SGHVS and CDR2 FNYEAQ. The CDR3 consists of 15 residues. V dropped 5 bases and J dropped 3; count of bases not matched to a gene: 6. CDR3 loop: CASSIDRGGYNEQFF. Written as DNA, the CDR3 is TGTGCCAGCAGCATCGACAGGGGAGGCTACAATGAGCAGTTCTTC. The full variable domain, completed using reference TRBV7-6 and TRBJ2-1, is GAGVSQSPRYKVTKRGQDVALRCDPISGHVSLYWYRQALGQGPEFLTYFNYEAQQDKSGLPNDRFSAERPEGSISTLTIQRTEQRDSAMYRCASSIDRGGYNEQFFGPGTRLTVL.

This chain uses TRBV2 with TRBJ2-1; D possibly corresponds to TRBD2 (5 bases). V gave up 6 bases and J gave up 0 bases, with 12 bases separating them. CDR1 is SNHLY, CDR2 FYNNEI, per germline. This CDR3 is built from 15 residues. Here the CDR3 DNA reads TGTGCCAGCAGATCGGACTCAGCCTCCTACAATGAGCAGTTCTTC. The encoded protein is CASRSDSASYNEQFF.

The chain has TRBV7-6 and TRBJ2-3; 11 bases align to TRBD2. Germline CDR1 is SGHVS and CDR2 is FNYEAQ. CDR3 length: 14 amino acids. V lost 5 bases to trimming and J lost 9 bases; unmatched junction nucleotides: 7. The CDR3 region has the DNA TGTGCCAGCAGCCCTGGGCTAGCGGGAGGAACGCAGTATTTT. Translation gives CASSPGLAGGTQYF.

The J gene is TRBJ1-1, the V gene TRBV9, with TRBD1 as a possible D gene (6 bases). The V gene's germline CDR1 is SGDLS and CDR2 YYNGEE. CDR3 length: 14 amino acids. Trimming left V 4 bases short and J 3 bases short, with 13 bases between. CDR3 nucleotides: TGTGCCAGCAGCCCGAGGGGGGGTGACACTGAAGCTTTCTTT. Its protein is CASSPRGGDTEAFF. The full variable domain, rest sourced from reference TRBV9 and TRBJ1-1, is DSGVTQTPKHLITATGQRVTLRCSPRSGDLSVYWYQQSLDQGLQFLIQYYNGEERAKGNILERFSAQQFPDLHSELNLSSLELGDSALYFCASSPRGGDTEAFFGQGTRLTVV.

The CDR3: CASSFDRGIYNEQFF. DNA of the CDR3: TGTGCCAGCAGTTTTGACAGGGGAATCTACAATGAGCAGTTCTTC. This rearrangement joins TRBV27 to TRBJ2-1, with 8 bases identical to TRBD1. Germline loops: CDR1 MNHEY, CDR2 SMNVEV (reference sequence). V lost 3 bases and J lost 3; bases outside the gene matches: 4. The CDR3 extends over 15 amino acids.